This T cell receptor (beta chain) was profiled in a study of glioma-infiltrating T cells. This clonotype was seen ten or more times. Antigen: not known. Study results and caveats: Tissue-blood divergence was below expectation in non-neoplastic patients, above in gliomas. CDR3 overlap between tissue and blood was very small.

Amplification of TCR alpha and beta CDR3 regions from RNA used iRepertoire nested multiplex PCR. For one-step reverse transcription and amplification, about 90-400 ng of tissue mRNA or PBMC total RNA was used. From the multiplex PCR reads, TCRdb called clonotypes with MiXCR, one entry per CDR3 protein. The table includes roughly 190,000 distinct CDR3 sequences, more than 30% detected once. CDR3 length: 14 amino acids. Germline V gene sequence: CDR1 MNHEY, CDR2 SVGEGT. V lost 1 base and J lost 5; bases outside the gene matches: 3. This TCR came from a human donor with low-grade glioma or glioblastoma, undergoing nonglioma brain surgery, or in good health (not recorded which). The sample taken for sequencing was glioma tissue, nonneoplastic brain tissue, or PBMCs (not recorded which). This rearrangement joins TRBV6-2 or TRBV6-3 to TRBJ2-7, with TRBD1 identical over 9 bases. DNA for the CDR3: TGTGCCAGCAGTTACTGGGACAGGGAACACGAGCAGTACTTC. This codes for CASSYWDREHEQYF.